This T cell receptor (beta chain) was captured by sequencing in a study of T-cell reconstitution after alpha-beta-depleted transplantation in children. Overall study findings and caveats: For some patients, TCRbeta diversity was high at day 60 because of recipient T cells and thymic progenitors that survived. Expanded clones from the graft, numbering several hundred, reportedly supplied alpha-beta T cells about two months after transplant.

The CDR3 covers 16 residues. Trimming cost V 0 bases and J 7 bases; bases outside gene matches: 12. Germline V lookup: CDR1 SGHKS, CDR2 YYEKEE (reference sequence). This clonotype was counted at least ten times. Its antigen remains unknown. Preparing the TCRbeta library involved the use of unique molecular identifiers. TCRdb re-derived calls from the PCR reads in MiXCR, one entry per CDR3 protein. The table includes nearly 200,000 distinct CDR3 sequences, roughly 6.3% detected once. This chain connects TRBV5-5 to TRBJ1-1, with 7 bases aligning to TRBD1. Source: PBMCs, taken before TCRalphabeta/CD19-depleted stem cell transplant. This receptor was identified in a girl younger than two with combined immunodeficiency, due to receive a stem cell transplant. CDR3 sequence reads: CASSLGAGGLSVEAFF. CDR3 DNA: TGTGCCAGCAGCTTGGGGGCAGGGGGTTTATCTGTTGAAGCTTTCTTT.